These 8 T cell receptor beta chains came from one sample sequenced in a study of vaccination effects on CD4 cells after COVID-19. ViraFEST assay sequencing came after antigen-specific CD4+ T cells were expanded with viral peptide pools. Cultured cells yielded isolated CD4+ T cells after around 10 days. Vaccine recipients had no previous SARS-CoV-2 infection; their nucleocapsid antibodies were negative. These TCRs' antigens remain unknown. Some clones are missing from TCRdb's copy, which holds only in-frame ones; the method was immunoSEQ multiplex PCR. The sample yields tens of thousands of clones, around 76% seen once. This sample comprised CD4+ T cells from PBMCs cultured with HCoV-NL63 spike peptides, obtained before COVID-19 vaccination. Receptors originate from a human donor who received a COVID-19 vaccine.

This clone turned up a few times. The V call is TRBV7-2, the J call TRBJ1-1; D might be TRBD1 (5 bases). Trimming pared 1 base from V and 7 bases from J, leaving 13 bases between. Germline V gives CDR1 SGHTA, CDR2 FQGNSA. The CDR3 has 14 amino acids. The CDR3 protein is CASSLEGTPCEAFF. The CDR3 nucleotides read TGTGCCAGCAGCTTAGAGGGGACCCCCTGTGAAGCTTTCTTT.

The rearrangement uses TRBV6-5 and TRBJ2-5, with 7 bases identical to TRBD1. The V and J ends lost 6 bases and 1 base, in that order; junction bases with no gene match: 2. From germline, CDR1 is MNHEY and CDR2 SVGAGI. The CDR3 totals 13 residues. CDR3 nucleotides: TGTGCCAGCAGCCGACAGGGCCAAGAGACCCAGTACTTC. This encodes CASSRQGQETQYF.

J is TRBJ2-7 and V is TRBV6-5; TRBD1 agrees at 8 bases. This CDR3 region has 13 residues. Germline CDR1 and CDR2: MNHEY and SVGAGI. V trimming: 4 bases; J trimming: 13 bases; junction bases outside the gene matches: 12. This CDR3 is CASSSPAQGAVYV. The CDR3, as DNA: TGTGCCAGCAGTTCCCCGGCGCAGGGGGCAGTTTACGTC.

V and J are TRBV30 and TRBJ1-5; 7 positions match TRBD1. Germline values: CDR1 GTSNPN, CDR2 SVGIG (reference sequence). V lost 1 base to trimming and J lost 13 bases; unmatched junction nucleotides: 10. The CDR3 length is 13 residues. This CDR3 is CAWSAGDRANQHF. In DNA, the CDR3 is TGTGCCTGGAGTGCGGGAGACAGGGCTAATCAGCATTTT.

This chain uses TRBV4-1 with TRBJ2-5, with TRBD2 matching over 8 bases. The ends lost 6 bases at V and 2 bases at J; junction bases unmatched: 8. CDR1 is MGHRA and CDR2 is YSYEKL in the germline V gene. The CDR3 spans 15 residues. CDR3 region: CASRPLRGDQETQYF. Here the CDR3 DNA reads TGCGCCAGCAGACCTCTGCGGGGGGATCAAGAGACCCAGTACTTC.

The chain combines TRBV11-3 with TRBJ2-2, with 7 nucleotides matching TRBD1. Germline V CDR1 and CDR2: SGHNT, YENEEA. The CDR3 contains 12 residues. The junction had 1 base not matched to a gene; V was cut back by 6 bases and J by 6 bases. The CDR3 spells CASRRGPGELFF. The CDR3 coding sequence is TGTGCCAGCAGGAGGGGGCCCGGGGAGCTGTTTTTT.

This chain joins TRBV24-1 and TRBJ2-1, with 9 positions matching TRBD1. Germline V CDR1 and CDR2: KGHDR, SFDVKD. J was trimmed by 4 bases and V by 8 bases; bases with no gene match: 2. The CDR3 length is 13 residues. The CDR3 nucleotides are TGTGCCACCACCGACAGGGGGTACAATGAGCAGTTCTTC. This encodes CATTDRGYNEQFF.

Only one count was recorded for this clone. The V call is TRBV4-3, the J call TRBJ1-6, with 9 bases fitting TRBD1. Germline trimming cut 2 bases from V and 6 bases from J; bases unmatched to any gene: 2. Germline CDR1 LGHNA, CDR2 YSLEER. The CDR3 has 15 residues. CDR3 in DNA: TGCGCCAGCAGCCAAACGGGACAGGGTAATTCACCCCTCCACTTT. Translating it yields CASSQTGQGNSPLHF.